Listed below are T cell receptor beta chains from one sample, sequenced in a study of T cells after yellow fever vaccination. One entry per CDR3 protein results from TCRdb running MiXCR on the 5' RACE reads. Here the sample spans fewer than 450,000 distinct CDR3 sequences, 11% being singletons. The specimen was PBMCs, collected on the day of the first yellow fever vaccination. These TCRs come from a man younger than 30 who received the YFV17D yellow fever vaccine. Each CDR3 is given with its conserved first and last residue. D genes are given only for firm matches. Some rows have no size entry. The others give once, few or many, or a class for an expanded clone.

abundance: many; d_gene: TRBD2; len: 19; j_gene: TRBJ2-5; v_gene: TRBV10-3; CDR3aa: CAISDSPPGGRTYQETQYF; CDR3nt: TGTGCCATCAGTGATTCCCCACCGGGGGGGCGAACCTACCAAGAGACCCAGTACTTC
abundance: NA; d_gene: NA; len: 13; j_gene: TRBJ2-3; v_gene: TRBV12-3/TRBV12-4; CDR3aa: CASSTTGTDTQYF; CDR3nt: TGTGCCAGCAGCACGACAGGCACAGATACGCAGTATTTT
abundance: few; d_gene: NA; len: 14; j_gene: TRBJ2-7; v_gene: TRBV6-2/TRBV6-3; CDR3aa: CASSRTGWAYEQYF; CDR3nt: TGTGCCAGCAGCCGCACAGGGTGGGCCTACGAGCAGTACTTC
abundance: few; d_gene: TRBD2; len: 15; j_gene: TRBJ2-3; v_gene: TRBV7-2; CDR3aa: CASSLVRGGTDTQYF; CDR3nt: TGTGCCAGCAGCTTAGTACGGGGGGGCACAGATACGCAGTATTTT
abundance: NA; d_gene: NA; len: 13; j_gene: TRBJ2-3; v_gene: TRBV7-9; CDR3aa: CASSLAVKDTQYF; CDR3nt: TGTGCCAGCAGCTTAGCGGTCAAAGATACGCAGTATTTT
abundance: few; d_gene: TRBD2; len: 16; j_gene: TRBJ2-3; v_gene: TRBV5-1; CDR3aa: CASSKGLQTSTDMQYF; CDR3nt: TGCGCCAGCAGCAAGGGACTGCAGACTAGCACAGATATGCAGTATTTT
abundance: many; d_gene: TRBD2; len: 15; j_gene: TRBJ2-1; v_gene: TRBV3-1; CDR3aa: CASSPPSGGANEQFF; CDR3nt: TGTGCCAGCAGCCCCCCTAGCGGGGGGGCCAATGAGCAGTTCTTC
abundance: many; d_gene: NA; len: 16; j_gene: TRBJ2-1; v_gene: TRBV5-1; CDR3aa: CASSPEARGPYNEQFF; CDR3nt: TGCGCCAGCAGCCCGGAGGCCAGGGGCCCCTACAATGAGCAGTTCTTC
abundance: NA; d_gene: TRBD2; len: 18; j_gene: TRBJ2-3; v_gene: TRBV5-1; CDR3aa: CASSGRPGGRGTTGTQYF; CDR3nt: TGCGCCAGCAGCGGGCGTCCTGGAGGGCGGGGGACCACCGGTACGCAGTATTTT
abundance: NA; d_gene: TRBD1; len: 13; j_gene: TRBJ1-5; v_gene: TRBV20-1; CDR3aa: CSANRGVGQPQHF; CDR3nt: TGCAGTGCGAACAGGGGGGTCGGTCAGCCCCAGCATTTT
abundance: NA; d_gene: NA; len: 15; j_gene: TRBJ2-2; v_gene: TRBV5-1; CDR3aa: CASSLASGDGGELFF; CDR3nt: TGCGCCAGCAGCTTGGCCTCTGGAGATGGCGGGGAGCTGTTTTTT
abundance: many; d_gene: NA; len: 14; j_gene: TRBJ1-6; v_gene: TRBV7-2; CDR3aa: CASSWQGAYSPLHF; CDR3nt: TGTGCCAGCAGCTGGCAGGGCGCGTATTCACCCCTCCACTTT
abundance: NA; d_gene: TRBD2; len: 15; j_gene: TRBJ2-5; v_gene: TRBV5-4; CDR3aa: CASSSGGAGRETQYF; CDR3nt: TGTGCCAGCAGCTCGGGGGGAGCGGGTCGAGAGACCCAGTACTTC
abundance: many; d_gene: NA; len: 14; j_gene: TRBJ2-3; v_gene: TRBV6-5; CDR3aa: CASSYAGGADTQYF; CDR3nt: TGTGCCAGCAGTTACGCCGGGGGAGCAGATACGCAGTATTTT
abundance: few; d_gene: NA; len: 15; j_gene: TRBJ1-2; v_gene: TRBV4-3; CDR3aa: CASSQNQQGPLGYTF; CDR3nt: TGCGCCAGCAGCCAGAACCAGCAGGGGCCTTTGGGCTACACCTTC